These T cell receptor beta chains were read from a single sample in a study of PD-L1 blockade in urothelial cancer. Data came from immunoSEQ multiplex PCR; TCRdb stores just in-frame clones and leaves some out. Altogether 20,000 to 25,000 clones are present, roughly 89% being singletons, with the ten largest covering approximately 11%. The specimen was PBMCs, collected around atezolizumab (anti-PD-L1) treatment. The receptors here all came from a woman aged 60 to 75 with urothelial cancer. CDR3s include the opening cysteine and the closing phenylalanine or tryptophan.

TRBV6-5	CASRRYWAHEQYF
TRBV14	CASSFGLAGGWELFF
TRBV20-1	CSARGQGPQHF
TRBV5-1	CASSQRERYEQYF
TRBV6-5	CASSYGNTGTSYEQYF
TRBV7-3	CASSLTPGTYGYTF
TRBV11-2	CASSREGTTNEKLFF
TRBV7-2	CASSSRLAGVRAGELFF
TRBV29-1	CSVVGTGSSSAGETQYF
TRBV6-1	CASSEVLTGEGGYTF
TRBV6-5	CASSQAPSSTDTQYF
TRBV6-5	CASRGWGESTDTQYF
TRBV4-3	CASSQDEGLGQPQHF
TRBV19	CASSLGLNQPQHF
TRBV21-1	CASSRPCGVGYGYTF
TRBV2	CASSQLAGGLETQYF
TRBV19	CASSIEPTGLAKNIQYF
TRBV19	CASSISRGTGELFF
TRBV7-2	CASSRPGTGVNEQFF
TRBV7-6	CASSLAHPPRNYGYTF
TRBV6-5	CASRRAGPFYEQYF
TRBV10-1	CASSESTGRYTDTQYF
TRBV2	CASSWRDRAGGYTF
TRBV6-6	CASSYFIDTEAFF
TRBV19	CASSWQGSSGNTIYF
TRBV19	CASKSQGAKNIQYF